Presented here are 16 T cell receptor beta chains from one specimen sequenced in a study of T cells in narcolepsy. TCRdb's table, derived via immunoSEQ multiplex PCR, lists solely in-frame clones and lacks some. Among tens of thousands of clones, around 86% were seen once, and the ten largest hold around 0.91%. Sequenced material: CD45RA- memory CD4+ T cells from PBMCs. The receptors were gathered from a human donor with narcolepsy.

The CDR3, as DNA: TGTGCCACCAGCAGAGGCCAGGGTAGCTACGAGCAGTACTTC. It codes for CATSRGQGSYEQYF. The chain uses TRBV15 and TRBJ2-7; tentative D call: TRBD1 (5 bases). Trimming pared 1 base from V and 3 bases from J, leaving 10 bases between. Germline V gene lookup returns CDR1 LNHNV and CDR2 YYDKDF (reference sequence). The CDR3 sequence is 14 residues long.

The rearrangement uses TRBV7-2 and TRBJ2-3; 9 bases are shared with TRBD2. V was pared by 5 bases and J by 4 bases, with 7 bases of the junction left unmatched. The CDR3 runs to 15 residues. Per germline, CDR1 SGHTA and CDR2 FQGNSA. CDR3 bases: TGTGCCAGCAGCCAGGCGGGGGGGCGTTCAGATACGCAGTATTTT. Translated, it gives CASSQAGGRSDTQYF.

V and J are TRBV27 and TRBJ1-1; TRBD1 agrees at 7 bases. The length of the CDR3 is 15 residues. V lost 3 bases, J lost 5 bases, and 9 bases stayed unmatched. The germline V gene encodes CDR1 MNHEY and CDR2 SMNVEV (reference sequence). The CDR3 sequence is CASSFQQGGVTEAFF. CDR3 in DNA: TGTGCCAGCAGTTTCCAGCAGGGGGGGGTTACTGAAGCTTTCTTT.

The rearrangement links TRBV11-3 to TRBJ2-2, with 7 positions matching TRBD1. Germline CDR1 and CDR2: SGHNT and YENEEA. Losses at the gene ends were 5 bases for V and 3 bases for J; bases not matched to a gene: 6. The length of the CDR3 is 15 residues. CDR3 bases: TGTGCCAGCAGCCCCGGGACAGCCTACACCGGGGAGCTGTTTTTT. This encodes CASSPGTAYTGELFF. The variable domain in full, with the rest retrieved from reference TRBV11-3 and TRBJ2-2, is EAGVVQSPRYKIIEKKQPVAFWCNPISGHNTLYWYLQNLGQGPELLIRYENEEAVDDSQLPKDRFSAERLKGVDSTLKIQPAELGDSAVYLCASSPGTAYTGELFFGEGSRLTVL.

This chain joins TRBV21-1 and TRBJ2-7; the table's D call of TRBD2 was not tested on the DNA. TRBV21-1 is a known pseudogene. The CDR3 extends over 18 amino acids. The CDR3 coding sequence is TGTGCCAGCAGCGAAGAAGGGTGGCTAGCGGGGGCCTCCTACGAGCAGTACTTC. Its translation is CASSEEGWLAGASYEQYF.

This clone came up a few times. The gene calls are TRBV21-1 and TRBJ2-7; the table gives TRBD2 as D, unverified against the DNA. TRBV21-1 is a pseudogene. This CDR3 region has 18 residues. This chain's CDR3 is CASSKEGWLAGASYEQYF. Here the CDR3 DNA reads TGTGCCAGCAGCAAAGAAGGGTGGCTAGCGGGGGCCTCCTACGAGCAGTACTTC.

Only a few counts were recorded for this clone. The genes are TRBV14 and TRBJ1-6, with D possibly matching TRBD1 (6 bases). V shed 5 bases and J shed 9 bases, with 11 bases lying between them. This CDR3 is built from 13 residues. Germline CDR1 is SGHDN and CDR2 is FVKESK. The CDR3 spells CASSTGGASPLHF. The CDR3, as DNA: TGTGCCAGCAGCACCGGGGGGGCTTCACCCCTCCACTTT.

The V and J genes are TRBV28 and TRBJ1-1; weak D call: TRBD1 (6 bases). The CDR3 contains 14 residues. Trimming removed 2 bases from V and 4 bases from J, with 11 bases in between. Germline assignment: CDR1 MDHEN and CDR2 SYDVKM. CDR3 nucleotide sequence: TGTGCCAGCAGTTTAAGGGGGGCGCGCACTGAAGCTTTCTTT. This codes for CASSLRGARTEAFF.

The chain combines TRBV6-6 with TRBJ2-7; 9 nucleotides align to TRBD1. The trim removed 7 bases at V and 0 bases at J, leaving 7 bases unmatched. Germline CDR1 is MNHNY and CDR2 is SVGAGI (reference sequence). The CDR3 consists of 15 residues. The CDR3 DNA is TGTGCCAGCAAAAACAGGGACAGGGCCTCCTACGAGCAGTACTTC. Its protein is CASKNRDRASYEQYF.

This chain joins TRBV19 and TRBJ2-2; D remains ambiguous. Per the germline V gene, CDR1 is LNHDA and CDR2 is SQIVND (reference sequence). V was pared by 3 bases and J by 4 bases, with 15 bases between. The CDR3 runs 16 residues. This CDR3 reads CASSIRRSLVTGELFF. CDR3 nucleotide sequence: TGTGCCAGTAGTATTCGCAGGTCCTTGGTCACCGGGGAGCTGTTTTTT.

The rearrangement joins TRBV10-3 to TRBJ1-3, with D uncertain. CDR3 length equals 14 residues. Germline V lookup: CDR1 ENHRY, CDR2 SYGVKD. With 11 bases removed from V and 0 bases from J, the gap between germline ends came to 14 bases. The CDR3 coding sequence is TGTGCCGCCGCGGGCAGCCTCTCTGGAAACACCATATATTTT. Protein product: CAAAGSLSGNTIYF.

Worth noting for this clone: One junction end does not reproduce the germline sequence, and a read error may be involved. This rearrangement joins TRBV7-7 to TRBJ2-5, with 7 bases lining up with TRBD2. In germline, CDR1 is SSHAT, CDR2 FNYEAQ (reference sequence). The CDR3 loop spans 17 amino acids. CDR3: CASSPGGGITSQETQYF. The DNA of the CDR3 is TGTGCTAGCAGCCCGGGGGGAGGCATCACCTCCCAAGAGACCCAGTACTTC.

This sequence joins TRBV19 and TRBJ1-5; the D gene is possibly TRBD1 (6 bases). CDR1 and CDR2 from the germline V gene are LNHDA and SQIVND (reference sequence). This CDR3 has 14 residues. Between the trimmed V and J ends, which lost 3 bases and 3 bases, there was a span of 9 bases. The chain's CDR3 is CASSMGTNNQPQHF. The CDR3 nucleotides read TGTGCCAGTAGTATGGGGACAAACAATCAGCCCCAGCATTTT.

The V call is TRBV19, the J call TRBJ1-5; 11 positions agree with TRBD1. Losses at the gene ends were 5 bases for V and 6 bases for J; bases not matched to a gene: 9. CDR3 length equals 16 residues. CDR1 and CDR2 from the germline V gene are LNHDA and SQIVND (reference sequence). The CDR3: CASSPGQGALGQPQHF. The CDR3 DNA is TGTGCCAGTAGTCCCGGACAGGGGGCGCTGGGTCAGCCCCAGCATTTT.

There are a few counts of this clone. CDR3 residues: CASSLISGGANNEQFF. The CDR3 region has the DNA TGTGCCAGCAGTTTAATTAGCGGGGGGGCCAACAATGAGCAGTTCTTC. This rearrangement joins TRBV6-5 to TRBJ2-1; 11 bases fit TRBD2. Germline CDR1 reads MNHEY; CDR2 reads SVGAGI. V lost 4 bases to trimming and J lost 5 bases; unmatched junction nucleotides: 7. The CDR3 contains 16 residues.

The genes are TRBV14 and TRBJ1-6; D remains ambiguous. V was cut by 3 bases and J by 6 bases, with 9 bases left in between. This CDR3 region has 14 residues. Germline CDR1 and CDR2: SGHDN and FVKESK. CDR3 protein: CASSQSAFNSPLHF. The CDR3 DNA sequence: TGTGCCAGCAGCCAGTCAGCCTTTAATTCACCCCTCCACTTT.